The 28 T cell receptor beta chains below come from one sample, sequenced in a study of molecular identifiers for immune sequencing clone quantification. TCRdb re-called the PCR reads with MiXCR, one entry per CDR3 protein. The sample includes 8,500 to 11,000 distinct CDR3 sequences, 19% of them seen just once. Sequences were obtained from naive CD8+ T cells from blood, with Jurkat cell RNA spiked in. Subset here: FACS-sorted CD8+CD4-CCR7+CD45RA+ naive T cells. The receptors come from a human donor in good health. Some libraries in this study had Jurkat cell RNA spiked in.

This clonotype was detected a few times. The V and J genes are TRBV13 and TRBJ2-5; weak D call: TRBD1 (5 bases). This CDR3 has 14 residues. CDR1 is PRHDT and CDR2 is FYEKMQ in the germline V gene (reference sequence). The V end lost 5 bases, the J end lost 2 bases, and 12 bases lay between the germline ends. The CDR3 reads CASSDKTEQETQYF. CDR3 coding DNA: TGTGCCAGCAGCGATAAGACAGAACAAGAGACCCAGTACTTC.

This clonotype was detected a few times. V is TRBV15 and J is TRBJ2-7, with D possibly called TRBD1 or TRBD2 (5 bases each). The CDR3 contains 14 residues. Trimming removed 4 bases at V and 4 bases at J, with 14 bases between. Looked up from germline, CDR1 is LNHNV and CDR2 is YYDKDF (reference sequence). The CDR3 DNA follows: TGTGCCACCAGCACCGGGACCTTATATTACGAGCAGTACTTC. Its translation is CATSTGTLYYEQYF.

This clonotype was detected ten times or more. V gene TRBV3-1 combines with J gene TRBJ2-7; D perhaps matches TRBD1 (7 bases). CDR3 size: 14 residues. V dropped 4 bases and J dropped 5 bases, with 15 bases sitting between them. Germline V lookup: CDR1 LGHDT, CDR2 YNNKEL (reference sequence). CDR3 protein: CASSPRGRGDEQYF. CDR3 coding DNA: TGTGCCAGCAGCCCCCGAGGCAGGGGGGACGAGCAGTACTTC.

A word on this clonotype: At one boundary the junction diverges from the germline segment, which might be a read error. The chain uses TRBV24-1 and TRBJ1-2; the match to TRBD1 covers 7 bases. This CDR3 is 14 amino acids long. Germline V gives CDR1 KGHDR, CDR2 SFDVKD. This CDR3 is CATSDWDSNCGYTF. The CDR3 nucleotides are TGTGCCACCAGTGATTGGGACAGCAACTGTGGCTACACCTTC.

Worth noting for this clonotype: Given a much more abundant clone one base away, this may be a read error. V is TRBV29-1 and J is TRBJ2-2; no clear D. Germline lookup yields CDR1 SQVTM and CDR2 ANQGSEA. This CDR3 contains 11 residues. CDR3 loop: CCAGRDGELFF. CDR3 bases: TGCTGCGCCGGACGCGACGGGGAGCTGTTTTTT.

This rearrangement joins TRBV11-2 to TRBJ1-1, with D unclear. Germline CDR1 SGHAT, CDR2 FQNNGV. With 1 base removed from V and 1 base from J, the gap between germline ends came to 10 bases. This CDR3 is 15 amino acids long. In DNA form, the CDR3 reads TGTGCCAGCAGCTTAGTGTCGCTGAAGAACACTGAAGCTTTCTTT. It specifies CASSLVSLKNTEAFF.

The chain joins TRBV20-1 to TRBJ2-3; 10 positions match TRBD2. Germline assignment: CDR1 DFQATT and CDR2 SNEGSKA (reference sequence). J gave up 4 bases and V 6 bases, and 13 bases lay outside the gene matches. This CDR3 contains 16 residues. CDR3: CSADWSGRALPDTQYF. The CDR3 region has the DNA TGCAGTGCCGACTGGAGCGGGAGGGCCCTTCCAGATACGCAGTATTTT.

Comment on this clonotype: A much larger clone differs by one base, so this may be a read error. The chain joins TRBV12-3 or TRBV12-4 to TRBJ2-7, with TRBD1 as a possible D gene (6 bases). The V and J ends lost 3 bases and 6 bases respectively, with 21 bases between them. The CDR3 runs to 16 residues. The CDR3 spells CASSFIEGQRSREQYF. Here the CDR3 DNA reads TGTGCCAGCAGTTTCATAGAAGGACAGCGTTCCCGCGAGCAGTACTTC.

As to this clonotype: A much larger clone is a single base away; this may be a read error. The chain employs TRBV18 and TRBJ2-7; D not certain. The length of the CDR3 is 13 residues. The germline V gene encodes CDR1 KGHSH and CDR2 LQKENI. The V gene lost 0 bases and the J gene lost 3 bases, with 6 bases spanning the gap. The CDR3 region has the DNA TGTGCCAGCTCACCACCAGTGAGCTACGAGCAGTACTTC. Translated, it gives CASSPPVSYEQYF.

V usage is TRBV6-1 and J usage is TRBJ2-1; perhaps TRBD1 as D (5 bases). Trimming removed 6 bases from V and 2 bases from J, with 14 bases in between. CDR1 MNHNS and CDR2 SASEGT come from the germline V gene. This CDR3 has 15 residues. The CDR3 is CASRLDNGAYNEQFF. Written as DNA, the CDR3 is TGTGCCAGCAGGCTGGACAATGGCGCCTACAATGAGCAGTTCTTC.

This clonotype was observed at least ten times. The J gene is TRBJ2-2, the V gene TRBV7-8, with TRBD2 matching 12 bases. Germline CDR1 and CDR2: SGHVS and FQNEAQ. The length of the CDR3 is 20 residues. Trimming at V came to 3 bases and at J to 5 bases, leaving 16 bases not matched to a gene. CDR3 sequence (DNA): TGTGCCAGCAGCTTTATCAAGACTAGCGGGAGCAGGGGAGTTACCGGGGAGCTGTTTTTT. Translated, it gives CASSFIKTSGSRGVTGELFF.

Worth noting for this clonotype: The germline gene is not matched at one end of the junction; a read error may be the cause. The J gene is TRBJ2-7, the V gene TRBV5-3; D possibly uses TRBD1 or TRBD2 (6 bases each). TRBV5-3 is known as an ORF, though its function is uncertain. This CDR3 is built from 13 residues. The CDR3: CASSWGTGREQYF. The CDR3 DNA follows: TGTGCCAGCAGCTGGGGCACAGGGAGGGAGCAGTACTTC.

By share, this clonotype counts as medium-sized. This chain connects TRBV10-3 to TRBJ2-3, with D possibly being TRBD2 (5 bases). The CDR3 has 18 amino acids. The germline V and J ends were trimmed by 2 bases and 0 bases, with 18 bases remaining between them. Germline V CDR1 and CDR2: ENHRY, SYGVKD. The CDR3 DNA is TGTGCCATCAGTGAGCCCGCGGCTAGCCTTACTAGCACAGATACGCAGTATTTT. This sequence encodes CAISEPAASLTSTDTQYF.

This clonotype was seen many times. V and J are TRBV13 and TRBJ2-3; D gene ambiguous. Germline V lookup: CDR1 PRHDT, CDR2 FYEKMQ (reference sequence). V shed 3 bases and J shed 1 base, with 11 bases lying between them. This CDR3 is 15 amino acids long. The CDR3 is CASSFLSEGTDTQYF. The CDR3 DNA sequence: TGTGCCAGCAGCTTTCTAAGCGAGGGCACAGATACGCAGTATTTT.

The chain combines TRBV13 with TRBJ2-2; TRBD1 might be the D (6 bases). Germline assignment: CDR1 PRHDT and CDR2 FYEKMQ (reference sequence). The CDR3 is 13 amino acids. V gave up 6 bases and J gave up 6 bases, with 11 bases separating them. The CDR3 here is CASRNRAPGELFF. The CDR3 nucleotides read TGTGCCAGCAGAAACAGGGCTCCCGGGGAGCTGTTTTTT.

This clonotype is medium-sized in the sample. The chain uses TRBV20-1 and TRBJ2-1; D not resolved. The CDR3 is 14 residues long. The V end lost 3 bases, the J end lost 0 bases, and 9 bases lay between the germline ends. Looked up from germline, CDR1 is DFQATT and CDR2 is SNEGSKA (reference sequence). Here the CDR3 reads CSARLGSSYNEQFF. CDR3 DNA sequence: TGCAGTGCTAGGCTAGGAAGCTCCTACAATGAGCAGTTCTTC.

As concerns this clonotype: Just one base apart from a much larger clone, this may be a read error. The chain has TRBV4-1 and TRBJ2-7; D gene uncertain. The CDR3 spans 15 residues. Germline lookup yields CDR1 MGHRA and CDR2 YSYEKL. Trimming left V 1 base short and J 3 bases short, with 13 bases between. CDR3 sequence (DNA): TGCGCCAGCAGCCAAGTAACAGCCTCAGTCTACGAGCAGTACTTC. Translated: CASSQVTASVYEQYF.

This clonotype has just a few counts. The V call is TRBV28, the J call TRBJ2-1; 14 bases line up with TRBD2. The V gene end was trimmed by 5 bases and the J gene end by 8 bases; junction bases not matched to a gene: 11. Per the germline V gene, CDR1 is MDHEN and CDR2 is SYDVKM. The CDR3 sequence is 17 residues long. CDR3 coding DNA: TGTGCCAGCAGTACAATGGGACTAGCGGGAGAAGGATATGAGCAGTTCTTC. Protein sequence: CASSTMGLAGEGYEQFF.

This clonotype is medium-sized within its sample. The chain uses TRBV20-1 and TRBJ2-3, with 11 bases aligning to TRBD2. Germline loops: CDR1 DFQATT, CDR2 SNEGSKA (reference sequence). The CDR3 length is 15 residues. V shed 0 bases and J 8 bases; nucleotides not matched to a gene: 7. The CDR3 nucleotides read TGCAGTGCTAGAGATCCACTAGCGGGAGAGGGTACGCAGTATTTT. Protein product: CSARDPLAGEGTQYF.

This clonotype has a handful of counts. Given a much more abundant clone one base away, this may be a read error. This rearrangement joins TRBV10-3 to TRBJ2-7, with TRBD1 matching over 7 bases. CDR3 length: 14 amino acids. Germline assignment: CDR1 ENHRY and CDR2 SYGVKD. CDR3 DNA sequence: TGTGCCACCAGTTCACCGGGACAGTCCTACGAGCAGTACTTC. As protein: CATSSPGQSYEQYF.

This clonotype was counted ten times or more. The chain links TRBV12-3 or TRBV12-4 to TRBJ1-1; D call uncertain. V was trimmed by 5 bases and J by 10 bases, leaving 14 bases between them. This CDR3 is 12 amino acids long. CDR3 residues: CASSIPRVGAFF. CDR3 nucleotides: TGTGCCAGCAGTATCCCTCGGGTTGGAGCTTTCTTT.

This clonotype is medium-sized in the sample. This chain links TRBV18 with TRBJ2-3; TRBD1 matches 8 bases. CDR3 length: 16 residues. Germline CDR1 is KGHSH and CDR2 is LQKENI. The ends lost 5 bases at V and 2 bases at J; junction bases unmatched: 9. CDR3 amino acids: CASSSEQGVLTDTQYF. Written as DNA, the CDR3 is TGTGCCAGCTCATCAGAACAGGGGGTCCTCACAGATACGCAGTATTTT.

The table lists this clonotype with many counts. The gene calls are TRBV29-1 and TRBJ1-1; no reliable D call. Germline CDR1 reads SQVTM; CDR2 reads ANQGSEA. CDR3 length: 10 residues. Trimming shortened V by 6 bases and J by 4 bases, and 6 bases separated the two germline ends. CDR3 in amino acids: CSVEFTEAFF. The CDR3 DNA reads TGCAGCGTAGAGTTCACTGAAGCTTTCTTT.

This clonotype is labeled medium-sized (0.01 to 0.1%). The CDR3 bases are TGTGCCAGCAGTTCGACTAGCGGCCACAATGAGCAGTTCTTC. This encodes CASSSTSGHNEQFF. J is TRBJ2-1 and V is TRBV7-9, with 9 positions matching TRBD2. Trimming removed 6 bases from V and 5 bases from J; junction bases left unmatched: 5. The CDR3 covers 14 residues. Germline V gene lookup returns CDR1 SEHNR and CDR2 FQNEAQ (reference sequence).

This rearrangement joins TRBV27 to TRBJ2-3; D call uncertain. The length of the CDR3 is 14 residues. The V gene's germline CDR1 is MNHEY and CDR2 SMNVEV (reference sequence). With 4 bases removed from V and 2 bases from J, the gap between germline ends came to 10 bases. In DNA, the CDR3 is TGTGCCAGCAGTTCCTACGCAACCACAGATACGCAGTATTTT. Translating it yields CASSSYATTDTQYF.

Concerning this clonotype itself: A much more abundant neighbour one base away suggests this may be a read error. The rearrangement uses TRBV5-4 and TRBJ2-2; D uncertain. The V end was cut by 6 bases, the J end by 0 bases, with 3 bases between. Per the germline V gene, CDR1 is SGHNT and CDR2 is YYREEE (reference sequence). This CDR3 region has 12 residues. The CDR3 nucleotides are TGTGCCAGCAACTCGAACACCGGGGAGCTGTTTTTT. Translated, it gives CASNSNTGELFF.

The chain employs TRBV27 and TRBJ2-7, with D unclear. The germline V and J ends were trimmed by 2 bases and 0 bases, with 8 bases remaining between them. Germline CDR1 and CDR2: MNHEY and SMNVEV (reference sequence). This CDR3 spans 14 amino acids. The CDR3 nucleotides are TGTGCCAGCAGTTTAGCAGGTCCCTCCTACGAGCAGTACTTC. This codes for CASSLAGPSYEQYF.

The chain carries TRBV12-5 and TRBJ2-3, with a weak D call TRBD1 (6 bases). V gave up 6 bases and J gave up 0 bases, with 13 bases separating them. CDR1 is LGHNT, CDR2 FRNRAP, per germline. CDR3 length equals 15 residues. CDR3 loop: CASGHNRDSTDTQYF. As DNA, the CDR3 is TGTGCTAGTGGACATAACAGGGATAGCACAGATACGCAGTATTTT.